Listed below are T cell receptor beta chains from one sample, sequenced in a study of T cells in localized non-small cell lung cancer. Data came from immunoSEQ multiplex PCR; TCRdb stores just in-frame clones and leaves some out. This sample carries approximately 47,000 clones, 70% to 90% of them seen once, and the ten largest clones take around 2.5%. The source was PBMCs, collected before any cancer treatment. These receptors were taken from a man aged 40 to 70 with stage II lung adenocarcinoma. Each CDR3 is given with its conserved first and last residue. The D gene is left open where the match is weak. Clone size is not always given. Where it is, it says once, few, many or a class for expanded clones.

clone_size: -
cdr3_length: 14
d_call: -
v_call: TRBV11-2
j_call: TRBJ2-1
cdr3_aa: CASSLGDMNNEQFF
cdr3_nt: TGTGCCAGCAGCTTAGGGGACATGAACAATGAGCAGTTCTTC

clone_size: -
cdr3_length: 15
d_call: TRBD1
v_call: TRBV6-5
j_call: TRBJ2-2
cdr3_aa: CASSYSTGSTGELFF
cdr3_nt: TGTGCCAGCAGTTACTCGACAGGGAGCACCGGGGAGCTGTTTTTT

clone_size: -
cdr3_length: 16
d_call: -
v_call: TRBV7-8
j_call: TRBJ1-3
cdr3_aa: CASSYQGTLSGNTIYF
cdr3_nt: TGTGCCAGCAGCTACCAAGGGACGCTCTCTGGAAACACCATATATTTT

clone_size: -
cdr3_length: 15
d_call: -
v_call: TRBV7-8
j_call: TRBJ1-1
cdr3_aa: CASSLIGEGYTEAFF
cdr3_nt: TGTGCCAGCAGCTTGATAGGGGAGGGCTACACTGAAGCTTTCTTT

clone_size: few
cdr3_length: 16
d_call: TRBD1
v_call: TRBV7-8
j_call: TRBJ1-5
cdr3_aa: CASSPTLHRGDQPQHF
cdr3_nt: TGTGCCAGCAGCCCCACCCTCCACAGGGGTGATCAGCCCCAGCATTTT

clone_size: -
cdr3_length: 16
d_call: -
v_call: TRBV28
j_call: TRBJ1-4
cdr3_aa: CASSYPSDTALEKLFF
cdr3_nt: TGTGCCAGCAGTTATCCCTCGGACACGGCCCTAGAAAAACTGTTTTTT

clone_size: -
cdr3_length: 14
d_call: -
v_call: TRBV9
j_call: TRBJ2-2
cdr3_aa: CASSATSSTGELFF
cdr3_nt: TGTGCCAGCAGCGCGACTAGTAGCACCGGGGAGCTGTTTTTT

clone_size: -
cdr3_length: 14
d_call: -
v_call: TRBV4-2
j_call: TRBJ2-2
cdr3_aa: CASSQARVGLELFF
cdr3_nt: TGTGCCAGCAGCCAAGCACGGGTAGGGCTTGAGCTGTTTTTT

clone_size: -
cdr3_length: 18
d_call: TRBD2
v_call: TRBV9
j_call: TRBJ2-1
cdr3_aa: CASSGGTSGMSSYNEQFF
cdr3_nt: TGTGCCAGCAGCGGGGGGACTAGCGGGATGAGCTCCTACAATGAGCAGTTCTTC

clone_size: -
cdr3_length: 14
d_call: -
v_call: TRBV6-1
j_call: TRBJ1-2
cdr3_aa: CASPGGGFGYGYTF
cdr3_nt: TGTGCCAGTCCCGGGGGAGGGTTCGGCTATGGCTACACCTTC

clone_size: -
cdr3_length: 15
d_call: -
v_call: TRBV28
j_call: TRBJ1-2
cdr3_aa: CASSQNRVAVYGYTF
cdr3_nt: TGTGCCAGCAGTCAAAACAGGGTCGCGGTCTATGGCTACACCTTC

clone_size: -
cdr3_length: 17
d_call: TRBD1
v_call: TRBV5-1
j_call: TRBJ2-5
cdr3_aa: CASSPTNSGTGEETQYF
cdr3_nt: TGCGCCAGCAGCCCTACCAACTCCGGGACAGGGGAGGAGACCCAGTACTTC

clone_size: -
cdr3_length: 14
d_call: TRBD1
v_call: TRBV28
j_call: TRBJ2-5
cdr3_aa: CASSFGDRKETQYF
cdr3_nt: TGTGCCAGCAGTTTCGGGGACAGAAAAGAGACCCAGTACTTC

clone_size: -
cdr3_length: 13
d_call: TRBD1
v_call: TRBV6-5
j_call: TRBJ1-3
cdr3_aa: CASSYSGQAKTYF
cdr3_nt: TGTGCCAGCAGTTACTCTGGACAGGCTAAAACGTATTTT

clone_size: -
cdr3_length: 14
d_call: -
v_call: TRBV4-1
j_call: TRBJ1-4
cdr3_aa: CASSHSLYREKLFF
cdr3_nt: TGCGCCAGCAGCCATTCCCTCTATCGGGAAAAACTGTTTTTT

clone_size: few
cdr3_length: 13
d_call: -
v_call: TRBV29-1
j_call: TRBJ1-1
cdr3_aa: CSVLRGLNTEAFF
cdr3_nt: TGCAGCGTCCTACGGGGGTTGAACACTGAAGCTTTCTTT

clone_size: -
cdr3_length: 14
d_call: TRBD2
v_call: TRBV10-3
j_call: TRBJ2-3
cdr3_aa: CAISRGGDTDTQYF
cdr3_nt: TGTGCCATCAGCCGCGGGGGGGACACAGATACGCAGTATTTT

clone_size: once
cdr3_length: 15
d_call: -
v_call: TRBV2
j_call: TRBJ2-2
cdr3_aa: CASSDETGNTGELFF
cdr3_nt: TGTGCCAGCAGTGACGAGACAGGGAACACCGGGGAGCTGTTTTTT

clone_size: -
cdr3_length: 16
d_call: TRBD2
v_call: TRBV12-5
j_call: TRBJ2-1
cdr3_aa: CASGPGGGLGYNEQFF
cdr3_nt: TGTGCTAGTGGTCCCGGCGGGGGACTGGGCTACAATGAGCAGTTCTTC

clone_size: -
cdr3_length: 13
d_call: -
v_call: TRBV28
j_call: TRBJ2-1
cdr3_aa: CASSRYSYNEQFF
cdr3_nt: TGTGCCAGCAGCAGATACTCCTACAATGAGCAGTTCTTC

clone_size: -
cdr3_length: 13
d_call: -
v_call: TRBV5-1
j_call: TRBJ1-1
cdr3_aa: CASSPSTGGSAFF
cdr3_nt: TGCGCCAGCAGCCCCTCGACAGGCGGCTCAGCTTTCTTT

clone_size: -
cdr3_length: 14
d_call: -
v_call: TRBV6-6
j_call: TRBJ1-3
cdr3_aa: CASSTRQARNTIYF
cdr3_nt: TGTGCCAGCAGTACAAGACAGGCTCGAAACACCATATATTTT

clone_size: -
cdr3_length: 13
d_call: -
v_call: TRBV27
j_call: TRBJ1-1
cdr3_aa: CASSRSLNTEAFF
cdr3_nt: TGTGCCAGCAGTCGAAGTCTGAACACTGAAGCTTTCTTT

clone_size: -
cdr3_length: 15
d_call: TRBD1
v_call: TRBV30
j_call: TRBJ1-3
cdr3_aa: CAWSVKGASGNTIYF
cdr3_nt: TGTGCCTGGAGTGTAAAGGGGGCATCTGGAAACACCATATATTTT

clone_size: -
cdr3_length: 15
d_call: -
v_call: TRBV7-8
j_call: TRBJ2-5
cdr3_aa: CASSRWEAPQETQYF
cdr3_nt: TGTGCCAGCAGCCGCTGGGAGGCCCCCCAAGAGACCCAGTACTTC

clone_size: -
cdr3_length: 13
d_call: -
v_call: TRBV6-1
j_call: TRBJ1-2
cdr3_aa: CASPGWGGDGYTF
cdr3_nt: TGTGCCAGCCCTGGGTGGGGGGGCGATGGCTACACCTTC

clone_size: -
cdr3_length: 14
d_call: -
v_call: TRBV7-3
j_call: TRBJ2-1
cdr3_aa: CASGSSGEANEQFF
cdr3_nt: TGTGCCAGCGGGTCCTCGGGGGAGGCAAATGAGCAGTTCTTC

clone_size: -
cdr3_length: 15
d_call: -
v_call: TRBV30
j_call: TRBJ2-2
cdr3_aa: CAWSGMGGGPGELFF
cdr3_nt: TGTGCCTGGAGCGGAATGGGCGGCGGGCCCGGGGAGCTGTTTTTT

clone_size: -
cdr3_length: 14
d_call: -
v_call: TRBV7-2
j_call: TRBJ2-1
cdr3_aa: CASSLASLGIEQFF
cdr3_nt: TGTGCCAGCAGCTTAGCATCCCTAGGTATTGAGCAGTTCTTC

clone_size: -
cdr3_length: 15
d_call: TRBD2
v_call: TRBV6-6
j_call: TRBJ2-1
cdr3_aa: CASRTLAGGINEQFF
cdr3_nt: TGTGCCAGCAGAACACTAGCGGGGGGAATTAATGAGCAGTTCTTC

clone_size: -
cdr3_length: 16
d_call: -
v_call: TRBV19
j_call: TRBJ1-5
cdr3_aa: CASSSTDYPSNQPQHF
cdr3_nt: TGTGCCAGTAGTTCAACAGATTACCCTAGCAATCAGCCCCAGCATTTT

clone_size: -
cdr3_length: 13
d_call: -
v_call: TRBV5-6
j_call: TRBJ1-1
cdr3_aa: CASSLGGDTEAFF
cdr3_nt: TGTGCCAGCAGCTTAGGAGGGGACACTGAAGCTTTCTTT

clone_size: -
cdr3_length: 14
d_call: -
v_call: TRBV6-5
j_call: TRBJ1-2
cdr3_aa: CASGGQGLTYGYTF
cdr3_nt: TGTGCCAGCGGTGGCCAGGGGCTGACTTATGGCTACACCTTC

clone_size: -
cdr3_length: 14
d_call: -
v_call: TRBV10-3
j_call: TRBJ1-1
cdr3_aa: CAISEGRLGTEAFF
cdr3_nt: TGTGCCATCAGTGAGGGCAGGTTGGGCACTGAAGCTTTCTTT

clone_size: once
cdr3_length: 18
d_call: TRBD2
v_call: TRBV5-1
j_call: TRBJ2-1
cdr3_aa: CASSLRTSGELSYNEQFF
cdr3_nt: TGCGCCAGCAGCTTGAGGACTAGCGGGGAGTTATCCTACAATGAGCAGTTCTTC

clone_size: -
cdr3_length: 15
d_call: TRBD1
v_call: TRBV4-1
j_call: TRBJ1-1
cdr3_aa: CASSPTGDEGTEAFF
cdr3_nt: TGCGCCAGCAGCCCTACAGGGGATGAAGGCACTGAAGCTTTCTTT

clone_size: -
cdr3_length: 13
d_call: -
v_call: TRBV11-2
j_call: TRBJ1-5
cdr3_aa: CASSLDINQPQHF
cdr3_nt: TGTGCCAGCAGCTTAGATATTAATCAGCCCCAGCATTTT

clone_size: few
cdr3_length: 13
d_call: TRBD1
v_call: TRBV6-5
j_call: TRBJ1-5
cdr3_aa: CASSSQGYQPQHF
cdr3_nt: TGTGCCAGCAGTTCACAGGGGTATCAGCCCCAGCATTTT

clone_size: -
cdr3_length: 10
d_call: -
v_call: TRBV6-5
j_call: TRBJ2-4
cdr3_aa: CASSYLFTYF
cdr3_nt: TGTGCCAGCAGTTACCTCTTTACGTACTTC

clone_size: few
cdr3_length: 15
d_call: -
v_call: TRBV19
j_call: TRBJ1-1
cdr3_aa: CASSVSRESNTEAFF
cdr3_nt: TGTGCCAGTAGTGTGAGTCGTGAGTCGAACACTGAAGCTTTCTTT

clone_size: -
cdr3_length: 15
d_call: TRBD1
v_call: TRBV10-3
j_call: TRBJ1-1
cdr3_aa: CASSDLQGPGTEAFF
cdr3_nt: TGTGCCAGCTCAGATTTACAGGGGCCGGGCACTGAAGCTTTCTTT

clone_size: few
cdr3_length: 14
d_call: -
v_call: TRBV19
j_call: TRBJ1-2
cdr3_aa: CASSTAWTADGYTF
cdr3_nt: TGTGCCAGTAGTACAGCCTGGACAGCAGATGGCTACACCTTC

clone_size: -
cdr3_length: 16
d_call: -
v_call: TRBV5-1
j_call: TRBJ1-2
cdr3_aa: CASSLAAWDKGAGYTF
cdr3_nt: TGCGCCAGCAGCTTGGCCGCTTGGGACAAGGGTGCTGGCTACACCTTC

clone_size: -
cdr3_length: 16
d_call: -
v_call: TRBV18
j_call: TRBJ2-5
cdr3_aa: CASSPPITHPGETQYF
cdr3_nt: TGTGCCAGCTCACCACCGATTACGCATCCGGGCGAGACCCAGTACTTC

clone_size: once
cdr3_length: 15
d_call: -
v_call: TRBV6-1
j_call: TRBJ1-5
cdr3_aa: CASSELFYSNQPQHF
cdr3_nt: TGTGCCAGCAGTGAATTGTTTTATAGCAATCAGCCCCAGCATTTT

clone_size: -
cdr3_length: 14
d_call: -
v_call: TRBV6-8
j_call: TRBJ2-3
cdr3_aa: CASSERQSTDTQYF
cdr3_nt: TGTGCCAGCAGTGAACGGCAGTCCACAGATACGCAGTATTTT

clone_size: once
cdr3_length: 15
d_call: -
v_call: TRBV19
j_call: TRBJ1-3
cdr3_aa: CASSISVGSGNTIYF
cdr3_nt: TGTGCCAGTAGTATATCAGTGGGCTCTGGAAACACCATATATTTT

clone_size: -
cdr3_length: 19
d_call: TRBD2
v_call: TRBV27
j_call: TRBJ2-1
cdr3_aa: CASSPGLAGGLSSYNEQFF
cdr3_nt: TGTGCCAGCAGTCCGGGACTAGCGGGGGGACTAAGCTCCTACAATGAGCAGTTCTTC

clone_size: -
cdr3_length: 15
d_call: TRBD2
v_call: TRBV6-5
j_call: TRBJ2-5
cdr3_aa: CASSYSPGGEETQYF
cdr3_nt: TGTGCCAGCAGTTACTCTCCGGGGGGTGAAGAGACCCAGTACTTC

clone_size: -
cdr3_length: 16
d_call: -
v_call: TRBV27
j_call: TRBJ2-2
cdr3_aa: CASSPPFDEYTGELFF
cdr3_nt: TGTGCCAGCTCCCCCCCCTTCGACGAATACACCGGGGAGCTGTTTTTT